The sequence of this T cell receptor beta chain was determined in a study of CD8 T cells in ankylosing spondylitis. This clonotype was seen a few times. TCRdb re-derived calls from the 5' RACE reads in MiXCR, one entry per CDR3 protein. Of about 250,000 distinct CDR3 sequences in the sample, roughly a tenth were seen once. This CDR3 is built from 15 residues. Germline trimming cut 0 bases from V and 3 bases from J; bases unmatched to any gene: 2. Germline values: CDR1 SGHNT, CDR2 YENEEA. What was sequenced was blood, either unsorted or a sorted T cell fraction (not recorded which). The chain recombines TRBV11-3 with TRBJ2-3; 8 bases are shared with TRBD1. This receptor was identified in a male donor with ankylosing spondylitis or in good health (not recorded which). The CDR3 protein is CASSLEGQVTDTQYF. Here the CDR3 DNA reads TGTGCCAGCAGCTTAGAGGGACAGGTAACAGATACGCAGTATTTT.